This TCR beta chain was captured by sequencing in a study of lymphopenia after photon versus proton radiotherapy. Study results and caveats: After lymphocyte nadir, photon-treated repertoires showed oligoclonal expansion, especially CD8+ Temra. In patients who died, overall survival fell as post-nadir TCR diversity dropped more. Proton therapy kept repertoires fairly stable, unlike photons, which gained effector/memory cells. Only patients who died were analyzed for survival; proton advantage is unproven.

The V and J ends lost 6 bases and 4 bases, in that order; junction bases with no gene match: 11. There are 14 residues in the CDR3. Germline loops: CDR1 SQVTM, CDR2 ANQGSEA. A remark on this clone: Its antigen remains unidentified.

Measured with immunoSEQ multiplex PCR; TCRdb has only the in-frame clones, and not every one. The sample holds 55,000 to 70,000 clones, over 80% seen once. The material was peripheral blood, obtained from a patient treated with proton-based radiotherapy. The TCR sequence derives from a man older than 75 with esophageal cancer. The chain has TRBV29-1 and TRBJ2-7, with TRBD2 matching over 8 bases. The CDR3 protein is CSVVTASGGYEQYF. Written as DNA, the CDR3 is TGCAGCGTCGTGACAGCCAGCGGGGGATACGAGCAGTACTTC.